This TCR beta chain is from a study of cytomegalovirus exposure and HLA in healthy donors. PCR used 60 Vbeta primers and 13 Jbeta primers. The method was immunoSEQ multiplex PCR; TCRdb's version includes in-frame clones alone and lacks a portion of them. Altogether 150,000 to 200,000 clones are present, about 79% being singletons, with the ten largest covering less than 2.5%. V lost 4 bases, J lost 4 bases, and 15 bases lay in between. Germline loops: CDR1 SGHDT, CDR2 YYEEEE. This CDR3 region has 15 residues. The genes are TRBV5-6 and TRBJ1-5; tentatively, D is TRBD1 (6 bases). The sample comprised PBMCs. This TCR was sampled from a woman in her forties or fifties in good health and CMV-seronegative. The CDR3 DNA is TGTGCCAGCAGCGTCTGGCGGACAGTTAATCAGCCCCAGCATTTT. Its translation is CASSVWRTVNQPQHF.